This T cell receptor (beta chain) was identified in a study of OX40 agonist ivuxolimab in advanced cancers. The assay was immunoSEQ multiplex PCR, and TCRdb's table has in-frame clones only and misses some. The sample carries about 69,000 clones, around 91% recorded once. Germline-derived CDR1 and CDR2 are SGHRS and YFSETQ. V was pared by 4 bases and J by 0 bases, with 9 bases between. The CDR3 has 14 residues. The source was CD4+ or CD8+ T cells sorted from blood, collected in a trial of the OX40 agonist ivuxolimab. The V gene is TRBV5-1, the J gene TRBJ2-3; possibly TRBD2 for D (5 bases). The clonotype originates from an adult with an advanced solid tumor such as melanoma, head and neck, liver or kidney cancer. The CDR3 reads CASSPEGSTDTQYF. The CDR3 DNA is TGCGCCAGCAGCCCCGAGGGAAGCACAGATACGCAGTATTTT.